Following are 16 T cell receptor beta chains from one sample sequenced in a study of blood T cell repertoires in COVID-19. Only in-frame clones appear in the TCRdb table, and some are missing; sequencing was by immunoSEQ multiplex PCR. The sample has some 200,000 clones; around 94% are singletons. The sequenced material came from peripheral blood. These receptors all come from a man in his thirties or forties with COVID-19, enrolled during active disease.

This CDR3 reads CASSYEAGPGELFF. CDR3 nucleotides: TGTGCCAGCAGTTACGAGGCAGGGCCCGGGGAGCTGTTTTTT. The chain has TRBV6-5 and TRBJ2-2; TRBD1 might be the D (5 bases). The length of the CDR3 is 14 residues. Per the germline V gene, CDR1 is MNHEY and CDR2 is SVGAGI. Trimming took off 2 bases at V and 6 bases at J, with 10 bases between the two ends.

V gene TRBV27 combines with J gene TRBJ2-7, with 9 bases lining up with TRBD2. Per the germline V gene, CDR1 is MNHEY and CDR2 is SMNVEV (reference sequence). The V segment lost 2 bases and the J segment 3 bases; nucleotides outside the gene matches: 11. The CDR3 extends over 17 amino acids. The CDR3 region is CASSLIVGASGVYEQYF. The CDR3 region has the DNA TGTGCCAGCAGTTTAATTGTGGGGGCTAGCGGGGTCTACGAGCAGTACTTC.

CDR3 in DNA: TGTGCAAGCGGGGGGGCGGGCACCGGGGAGCTGTTTTTT. Encoded protein: CASGGAGTGELFF. The rearrangement joins TRBV10-3 to TRBJ2-2; 10 nucleotides agree with TRBD2. Germline lookup yields CDR1 ENHRY and CDR2 SYGVKD. The CDR3 is 13 residues long.

The CDR3 loop is CASTPDLAQNTEAFF. As DNA, the CDR3 is TGCGCCAGCACGCCAGACCTAGCTCAGAACACTGAAGCTTTCTTT. The chain couples TRBV10-2 to TRBJ1-1; D is unclear. This CDR3 has 15 residues. Trimming shortened V by 7 bases and J by 1 base, and 16 bases separated the two germline ends. Germline CDR1 reads WSHSY; CDR2 reads SAAADI.

The J gene is TRBJ1-1, the V gene TRBV15; D is unresolved. Trimming took off 1 base at V and 5 bases at J, with 14 bases between the two ends. The germline gives CDR1 LNHNV, CDR2 YYDKDF (reference sequence). The CDR3 length is 15 residues. The CDR3 bases are TGTGCCACCAGCAGAGCGGCGGGGAGGGAGACTGAAGCTTTCTTT. This sequence encodes CATSRAAGRETEAFF.

The rearrangement uses TRBV6-5 and TRBJ2-1; maybe TRBD1 (6 bases). Germline loops: CDR1 MNHEY, CDR2 SVGAGI. CDR3 length: 13 residues. V lost 6 bases and J 8 bases, leaving 14 bases between the germline ends. The CDR3 is CASSQNRAHEQFF. The CDR3 region has the DNA TGTGCCAGCAGCCAGAACAGGGCCCATGAGCAGTTCTTC.

The chain uses TRBV2 and TRBJ2-2; TRBD1 might be the D (6 bases). V was cut by 7 bases and J by 1 base, with 7 bases left in between. This CDR3 has 13 amino acids. Germline values: CDR1 SNHLY, CDR2 FYNNEI. CDR3 nucleotide sequence: TGTGCCAGCAAGGACAGGAACACCGGGGAGCTGTTTTTT. Translation gives CASKDRNTGELFF. The whole variable domain, remainder taken from reference TRBV2 and TRBJ2-2, is EPEVTQTPSHQVTQMGQEVILRCVPISNHLYFYWYRQILGQKVEFLVSFYNNEISEKSEIFDDQFSVERPDGSNFTLKIRSTKLEDSAMYFCASKDRNTGELFFGEGSRLTVL.

The chain links TRBV14 to TRBJ1-4; D might be TRBD1 (5 bases). The ends were cut back, 4 bases at V and 4 bases at J, with 16 bases in the middle. Germline V gene sequence: CDR1 SGHDN, CDR2 FVKESK. This CDR3 is 16 amino acids long. Here the CDR3 reads CASSRGGRGGNEKLFF. DNA of the CDR3: TGTGCCAGCAGCCGCGGTGGGAGGGGTGGTAATGAAAAACTGTTTTTT.

This clone was counted once. The V gene is TRBV2, the J gene TRBJ2-7; 8 nucleotides match TRBD2. Looked up from germline, CDR1 is SNHLY and CDR2 is FYNNEI. The CDR3 has 16 residues. With 5 bases clipped from V and 0 bases from J, the junction kept 9 bases outside the gene matches. In DNA form, the CDR3 reads TGTGCCAGCAGTTCGGGGGGGACTAGAGGCTCCTACGAGCAGTACTTC. This sequence encodes CASSSGGTRGSYEQYF.

The chain links TRBV4-1 to TRBJ1-3; 9 nucleotides match TRBD1. The CDR3 runs to 20 residues. Per germline, CDR1 MGHRA and CDR2 YSYEKL. V lost 0 bases and J lost 6; bases outside the gene matches: 18. The CDR3 DNA reads TGCGCCAGCAGCCAAGAACCCCCGGGACAGGGAACCTCCCGTGCAAACACCATATATTTT. The encoded protein is CASSQEPPGQGTSRANTIYF.

This rearrangement joins TRBV9 to TRBJ2-1; the match to TRBD2 covers 8 bases. The J segment lost 8 bases and the V segment lost 3 bases, leaving 13 bases of the junction unmatched. Germline lookup yields CDR1 SGDLS and CDR2 YYNGEE. This CDR3 spans 16 amino acids. The DNA of the CDR3 is TGTGCCAGCAGCGCCCCGAGGGGACTAGTAGCTGATGAGCAGTTCTTC. Translating gives CASSAPRGLVADEQFF.

The chain carries TRBV5-1 and TRBJ1-1; 7 nucleotides line up with TRBD1. CDR3 size: 15 residues. Germline CDR1 is SGHRS and CDR2 is YFSETQ. The V and J ends lost 5 bases and 1 base, in that order; junction bases with no gene match: 8. CDR3 DNA sequence: TGCGCCAGCAGGTTAGCAGGGGGTTGGAACACTGAAGCTTTCTTT. Its translation is CASRLAGGWNTEAFF.

The chain uses TRBV5-1 and TRBJ2-2; D is perhaps TRBD1 (5 bases). Trimming took 2 bases from V and 2 from J, leaving 7 bases between them. Germline V gene data show CDR1 as SGHRS and CDR2 as YFSETQ. This CDR3 has 14 amino acids. The CDR3 is CASSLGQNTGELFF. In DNA form, the CDR3 reads TGCGCCAGCAGCTTAGGACAAAACACCGGGGAGCTGTTTTTT.

The chain is built from TRBV9 and TRBJ2-5; 9 positions match TRBD1. Per germline, CDR1 SGDLS and CDR2 YYNGEE. The CDR3 covers 18 residues. V was clipped by 2 bases and J by 4 bases; unmatched bases: 15. This chain's CDR3 is CASSVPPRQGGIGETQYF. The CDR3 DNA follows: TGTGCCAGCAGCGTCCCCCCCAGACAGGGGGGAATAGGAGAGACCCAGTACTTC.

The rearrangement links TRBV19 to TRBJ2-5; TRBD2 is a possible D gene (6 bases). The CDR3 has 14 amino acids. In germline, CDR1 is LNHDA, CDR2 SQIVND (reference sequence). Trimming pared 1 base from V and 5 bases from J, leaving 11 bases between. CDR3 amino acids: CASSIVGGVETQYF. The DNA for the CDR3 is TGTGCCAGTAGTATAGTCGGGGGTGTGGAGACCCAGTACTTC.

This clone was recorded only once. The J gene is TRBJ2-3, the V gene TRBV4-1; 13 bases are shared with TRBD2. CDR1 is MGHRA, CDR2 YSYEKL, per germline. This CDR3 has 17 residues. The trim removed 2 bases at V and 3 bases at J, leaving 5 bases unmatched. Here the CDR3 reads CASSQPTSGGATDTQYF. The CDR3 coding sequence is TGCGCCAGCAGCCAACCTACTAGCGGGGGGGCAACAGATACGCAGTATTTT.